This T cell receptor (beta chain) was obtained from a study of blood T cell repertoires in COVID-19. This study enrolled people aged roughly 18 to 89 from approximately 25 US geographic areas. Grouping used clinical history reported by participants in a survey and questionnaire. The CDR3 has 14 amino acids. The germline gives CDR1 SGHTA, CDR2 FQGNSA. V was pared by 0 bases and J by 2 bases, with 6 bases between. Clones were sequenced by immunoSEQ multiplex PCR, and TCRdb holds only the in-frame ones, with some missing. The table includes under 350,000 clones, 80% to 90% detected once. The V and J genes are TRBV7-2 and TRBJ2-3; TRBD2 is a possible D gene (5 bases). The clonotype was recovered from a woman in her thirties or forties with acute COVID-19. Sequencing was done on a sample of PBMCs or T cells enriched from blood (not recorded which). CDR3 DNA: TGTGCCAGCAGCTTAGCCGGGGTCACAGATACGCAGTATTTT. This sequence encodes CASSLAGVTDTQYF.